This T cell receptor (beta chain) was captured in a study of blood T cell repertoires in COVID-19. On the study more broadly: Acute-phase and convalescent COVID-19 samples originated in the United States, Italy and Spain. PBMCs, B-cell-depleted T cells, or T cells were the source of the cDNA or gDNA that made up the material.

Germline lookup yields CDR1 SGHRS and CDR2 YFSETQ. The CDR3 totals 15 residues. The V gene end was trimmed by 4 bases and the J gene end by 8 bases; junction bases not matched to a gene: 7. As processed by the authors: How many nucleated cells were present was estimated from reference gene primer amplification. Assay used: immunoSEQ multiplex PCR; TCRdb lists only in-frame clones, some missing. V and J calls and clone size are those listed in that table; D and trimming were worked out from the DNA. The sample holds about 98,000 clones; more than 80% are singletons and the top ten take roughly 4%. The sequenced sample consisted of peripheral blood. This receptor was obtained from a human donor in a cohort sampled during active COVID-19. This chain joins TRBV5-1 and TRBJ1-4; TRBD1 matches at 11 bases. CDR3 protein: CASSAGQGAGEKLFF. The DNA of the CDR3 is TGCGCCAGCAGCGCCGGACAGGGGGCTGGGGAAAAACTGTTTTTT.